This T cell receptor (beta chain) was sequenced during a study of blood T cells in healthy people across ages. Trimming stripped 0 bases from V and 4 bases from J, with 6 bases between. Germline CDR1 is SGHTA and CDR2 is FQGNSA. CDR3 length: 13 residues. Together with a sample-barcoded 5' primer, a J-beta primer mix was included in a second PCR lasting roughly 6 to 12 cycles. TCRdb re-analysed the 5' RACE reads in MiXCR, keeping a single row per CDR3 protein. The sample shows around 1,500,000 distinct CDR3 sequences, 42% of them seen only once. The sequence was obtained from a young woman in good health. The V and J genes are TRBV7-2 and TRBJ1-2, with D hard to call. The sequenced sample consisted of blood. The CDR3, as DNA: TGTGCCAGCAGCTTAGCAGGACGCTATGGCTACACCTTC. Encoded protein: CASSLAGRYGYTF.